The clone carrying this T cell receptor beta chain has just a few counts. What it binds is not known. Unique molecular identifiers featured in each of the TCR beta cDNA libraries. Out of about 0.95 to 10 million T cells, roughly 0.5 million cDNA molecules were generated. One entry per CDR3 protein, called by TCRdb with MiXCR from the PCR reads. The repertoire consists of about 460,000 distinct CDR3 sequences, with roughly 46% occurring once and the leading ten covering around an eighth. This sample stems from a study of post-analysis software for immune sequencing data. Study observations and caveats: Included in a set of roughly five TRBV segments more frequent in patients than controls were TRBV5-6, TRBV5-1 and TRBV20-1. Same-batch preparations were strongly co-clustered by F measure. There was significantly lower normalized Chao1 diversity in multiple sclerosis patients than in controls.

The germline CDR1 and CDR2 sequences are SGDLS and YYNGEE. This CDR3 spans 15 amino acids. The chain couples TRBV9 to TRBJ2-5; 7 nucleotides agree with TRBD2. With the DNA end fitting TRBJ2-7 better, the J assignment may be wrong. The TCR comes from a girl aged 5-17 years with multiple sclerosis. The sample comprised blood. CDR3 coding DNA: TGTGCCAGCAGCGTAGGAACGGGGGGTCTGGGCGAGCAGTACTTC. It specifies CASSVGTGGLGEQYF.